This T cell receptor (beta chain) was captured in a study of cytomegalovirus exposure and HLA in healthy donors. Study conclusions and caveats: Published work reported that the classifier diagnosed cytomegalovirus status with high specificity and sensitivity. Versus the roughly 690-donor mean, an Asian-associated ancestry cluster reportedly showed fewer N-insertions in a later analysis. Reportedly, TCR beta sequences accurately predicted HLA-A and HLA-B alleles in most subjects.

On this clone: The antigen remains undetermined.

PCR was performed using 60 Vbeta and 13 Jbeta primers. Sequenced by immunoSEQ multiplex PCR; TCRdb stores in-frame clones only, minus some. Of under 90,000 clones listed, roughly 75% are singletons. This clonotype was obtained from a man between 35 and 55 years old in good health and CMV-seronegative. Sample: PBMCs.

CDR3 amino acids: CSVVAGETYEQYF. The CDR3 DNA is TGCAGCGTTGTCGCGGGGGAGACCTACGAGCAGTACTTC. The chain joins TRBV29-1 to TRBJ2-7; 7 bases fit TRBD2. This CDR3 region has 13 residues. The V gene's germline CDR1 is SQVTM and CDR2 ANQGSEA. V was pared by 4 bases and J by 2 bases, with 5 bases of the junction left unmatched.